The 27 T cell receptor beta chains reported below all come from one sample, sequenced in a study of chemoradiotherapy in HPV16-positive cancers. The table came from immunoSEQ multiplex PCR; TCRdb's copy has only in-frame clones and leaves some out. Among 25,000 to 35,000 clones listed, approximately 86% were seen once. The input for sequencing was blood, taken from a patient who underwent chemoradiotherapy. The receptors were gathered from a human donor with HPV-associated anogenital cancer.

The chain recombines TRBV5-6 with TRBJ2-5, with 8 bases that match TRBD1. The trim removed 4 bases at V and 1 base at J, leaving 3 bases unmatched. In germline, CDR1 is SGHDT, CDR2 YYEEEE. CDR3 length: 14 residues. The CDR3 loop reads CASSRDRIQETQYF. The CDR3 DNA is TGTGCCAGCAGCAGGGACAGGATCCAAGAGACCCAGTACTTC.

The CDR3 loop reads CASSLPGGTEQYF. The CDR3, as DNA: TGTGCCAGCAGCCTTCCGGGTGGGACCGAGCAGTACTTC. The V gene is TRBV6-5, the J gene TRBJ2-7; D may be TRBD1 or TRBD2 (5 bases each). Germline V gives CDR1 MNHEY, CDR2 SVGAGI. The CDR3 contains 13 residues. V was clipped by 6 bases and J by 6 bases, with 15 bases between them.

Points on this clone: At one end the junction does not follow the germline gene, possibly because of a read error. The rearrangement joins TRBV7-7 to TRBJ2-1, with 9 nucleotides matching TRBD2. Per the germline V gene, CDR1 is SSHAT and CDR2 is FNYEAQ (reference sequence). This CDR3 spans 15 amino acids. The CDR3 here is CASSRNPGLANEQFF. The DNA for the CDR3 is TGTGCTAGCAGCCGAAACCCGGGACTAGCCAATGAGCAGTTCTTC.

The chain uses TRBV4-2 and TRBJ1-6; the D gene is possibly TRBD1 (5 bases). This CDR3 has 16 amino acids. V lost 2 bases to trimming and J lost 7 bases, with 15 bases between them. Looked up from germline, CDR1 is LGHNA and CDR2 is YNFKEQ. CDR3 in DNA: TGTGCCAGCAGCCAATTCCAGGGTATGGGAAATTCACCCCTCCACTTT. Amino acids: CASSQFQGMGNSPLHF.

The chain links TRBV5-1 to TRBJ2-7; D possibly corresponds to TRBD2 (5 bases). Trimming removed 1 base at V and 3 bases at J, with 11 bases between. CDR1 is SGHRS, CDR2 YFSETQ, per germline. The CDR3 runs to 14 residues. Written as DNA, the CDR3 is TGCGCCAGCAGCTTGACGGGATCCCGCTACGAGCAGTACTTC. Protein sequence: CASSLTGSRYEQYF. The full variable domain, in which reference TRBV5-1 and TRBJ2-7 provide the parts outside the CDR3, is KAGVTQTPRYLIKTRGQQVTLSCSPISGHRSVSWYQQTPGQGLQFLFEYFSETQRNKGNFPGRFSGRQFSNSRSEMNVSTLELGDSALYLCASSLTGSRYEQYFGPGTRLTVT.

The gene calls are TRBV7-9 and TRBJ1-3; TRBD1 matches at 8 bases. The CDR3 runs 15 residues. Germline CDR1 is SEHNR and CDR2 is FQNEAQ (reference sequence). V lost 3 bases to trimming and J lost 2 bases; unmatched junction nucleotides: 3. CDR3 region: CASSLTGEAGNTIYF. CDR3 in DNA: TGTGCCAGCAGCTTGACAGGGGAGGCTGGAAACACCATATATTTT.

This chain uses TRBV7-3 with TRBJ2-3; D gene unclear. CDR1 and CDR2 from the germline V gene are SGHTA and FQGTGA. The V end was cut by 4 bases, the J end by 4 bases, with 9 bases between. The CDR3 extends over 13 amino acids. The CDR3 spells CASSSTNPDTQYF. The CDR3 DNA is TGTGCCAGCAGCTCGACCAATCCAGATACGCAGTATTTT. Variable domain in full (rest from reference TRBV7-3 and TRBJ2-3): GAGVSQTPSNKVTEKGKYVELRCDPISGHTALYWYRQSLGQGPEFLIYFQGTGAADDSGLPNDRFFAVRPEGSVSTLKIQRTERGDSAVYLCASSSTNPDTQYFGPGTRLTVL.

The chain employs TRBV9 and TRBJ2-7; D is ambiguous. Germline V lookup: CDR1 SGDLS, CDR2 YYNGEE. The CDR3 sequence is 14 residues long. V lost 3 bases to trimming and J lost 2 bases, with 12 bases between them. CDR3 sequence: CASSAEARTYEQYF. The CDR3 nucleotides read TGTGCCAGCAGCGCCGAGGCTAGAACCTACGAGCAGTACTTC.

The gene calls are TRBV7-9 and TRBJ1-2; D remains ambiguous. Deletions cut 1 base from V and 6 bases from J, with 3 bases between. The germline V gene has CDR1 SEHNR and CDR2 FQNEAQ (reference sequence). The CDR3 length is 11 residues. The CDR3 DNA reads TGTGCCAGCAGCTTAGGAGATGGCTACACCTTC. This gives the protein CASSLGDGYTF.

This chain links TRBV5-4 with TRBJ1-2, with a weak D call TRBD1 (5 bases). This CDR3 is 19 amino acids long. The V end lost 1 base, the J end lost 4 bases, and 26 bases lay between the germline ends. Looked up from germline, CDR1 is SGHNT and CDR2 is YYREEE (reference sequence). CDR3 region: CASSLYGDQPEGSSYGYTF. In DNA form, the CDR3 reads TGTGCCAGCAGCTTGTACGGCGACCAACCAGAGGGGTCTTCCTATGGCTACACCTTC.

This clone was seen once. This rearrangement joins TRBV5-4 to TRBJ2-2; D remains ambiguous. The CDR3 length is 16 residues. Trimming shortened V by 3 bases and J by 5 bases, and 17 bases separated the two germline ends. From germline, CDR1 is SGHNT and CDR2 YYREEE (reference sequence). CDR3: CASSSGPLNPTGELFF. CDR3 DNA sequence: TGTGCCAGCAGCTCCGGGCCCCTTAACCCGACCGGGGAGCTGTTTTTT.

The chain combines TRBV23-1 with TRBJ1-1; 8 bases fit TRBD1. TRBV23-1 is designated an ORF whose function remains uncertain. This CDR3 comprises 16 residues. The V gene end was trimmed by 2 bases and the J gene end by 4 bases; junction bases not matched to a gene: 9. CDR3 DNA: TGCGCCAGCAGTCAAGGGCAGCAGGGGGCTCCCACTGAAGCTTTCTTT. The encoded protein is CASSQGQQGAPTEAFF.

The chain is built from TRBV10-1 and TRBJ2-5; D is possibly TRBD1 or TRBD2 (5 bases each). There are 13 residues in the CDR3. CDR1 is WNHNN and CDR2 is SYGVQD in the germline V gene (reference sequence). Trimming cost V 7 bases and J 5 bases, with 14 bases left between them. Here the CDR3 DNA reads TGCGCCAGCACCGGGACCTCGTGGGAGACCCAGTACTTC. The encoded protein is CASTGTSWETQYF.

The chain carries TRBV19 and TRBJ2-1; tentative D call: TRBD1 (6 bases). Deletions cut 5 bases from V and 6 bases from J, with 11 bases between. CDR3 length equals 13 residues. Germline CDR1 reads LNHDA; CDR2 reads SQIVND (reference sequence). This CDR3 is CASSPTGINEQFF. CDR3 DNA: TGTGCCAGTAGTCCCACAGGGATCAATGAGCAGTTCTTC.

The rearrangement uses TRBV19 and TRBJ1-2; no reliable D call. This CDR3 has 13 residues. The V end lost 4 bases, the J end lost 5 bases, and 11 bases lay between the germline ends. Germline V gives CDR1 LNHDA, CDR2 SQIVND (reference sequence). The CDR3 DNA sequence: TGTGCCAGTAGTACAGACACGGAGTATGGCTACACCTTC. Protein sequence: CASSTDTEYGYTF.

The chain is built from TRBV27 and TRBJ2-3; 12 positions agree with TRBD2. Germline V gene data show CDR1 as MNHEY and CDR2 as SMNVEV (reference sequence). The CDR3 runs to 14 residues. Trimming at V came to 6 bases and at J to 4 bases, leaving 2 bases not matched to a gene. The CDR3 nucleotides are TGTGCCAGCAGCCTAGCGGGGGGGCCAGATACGCAGTATTTT. It yields the protein CASSLAGGPDTQYF.

The chain carries TRBV6-1 and TRBJ2-3, with D perhaps assigned TRBD1 or TRBD2 (6 bases each). Trimming left V 2 bases short and J 4 bases short, with 13 bases between. The CDR3 covers 15 residues. Germline V gene sequence: CDR1 MNHNS, CDR2 SASEGT. The CDR3: CASSERTAGPDTQYF. CDR3 DNA: TGTGCCAGCAGTGAAAGGACAGCGGGCCCAGATACGCAGTATTTT.

This chain uses TRBV7-2 with TRBJ1-3, with 8 bases matching TRBD1. The CDR3 covers 14 residues. CDR1 and CDR2 (germline): SGHTA, FQGNSA. V dropped 7 bases and J dropped 4; count of bases not matched to a gene: 6. The CDR3 nucleotides read TGTGCCAGCAACACAGGGGGGCGGGGAAACACCATATATTTT. Translation: CASNTGGRGNTIYF. Filled out from reference TRBV7-2 and TRBJ1-3, the complete variable domain reads GAGVSQSPSNKVTEKGKDVELRCDPISGHTALYWYRQSLGQGLEFLIYFQGNSAPDKSGLPSDRFSAERTGGSVSTLTIQRTQQEDSAVYLCASNTGGRGNTIYFGEGSWLTVV.

The rearrangement uses TRBV14 and TRBJ2-7; D gene uncertain. The germline V gene has CDR1 SGHDN and CDR2 FVKESK. The CDR3 contains 14 residues. V lost 1 base and J 0 bases, leaving 7 bases between the germline ends. The CDR3: CASSQVGSSYEQYF. CDR3 nucleotides: TGTGCCAGCAGCCAAGTAGGCAGCTCCTACGAGCAGTACTTC.

This clone appeared a few times. The V and J genes are TRBV29-1 and TRBJ2-3; 10 positions match TRBD1. CDR1 SQVTM and CDR2 ANQGSEA come from the germline V gene. The CDR3 is made up of 15 amino acids. The V gene end was trimmed by 7 bases and the J gene end by 1 base; junction bases not matched to a gene: 8. Here the CDR3 DNA reads TGCAGCGCGGGGACCGGGACAGGGGGCACAGATACGCAGTATTTT. This translates into CSAGTGTGGTDTQYF.

The chain links TRBV19 to TRBJ1-5; TRBD1 matches 10 bases. This CDR3 contains 16 residues. With V trimmed by 10 bases and J by 2 bases, 11 bases remained unmatched. CDR1 and CDR2 from the germline V gene are LNHDA and SQIVND (reference sequence). Here the CDR3 DNA reads TGTGCCACTGACAGGGGGCAAGTCGTGGGCAATCAGCCCCAGCATTTT. Protein: CATDRGQVVGNQPQHF.

With respect to this clone: In the same sample, other DNA sequences code for this CDR3. CDR3 DNA sequence: TGTGCCAGCAGCCCGACAGGGCGAGGTCAGCCCCAGCATTTT. Encoded protein: CASSPTGRGQPQHF. This rearrangement joins TRBV16 to TRBJ1-5; 7 nucleotides align to TRBD1. The CDR3 is made up of 14 amino acids. V gave up 4 bases and J gave up 6 bases; unmatched junction bases: 6. CDR1 is KGHSY and CDR2 is FQNENV in the germline V gene.

This clone has a handful of counts. The chain employs TRBV21-1 and TRBJ2-7; whether TRBD1, the table's D call, matches the DNA was not checked. TRBV21-1 counts as a pseudogene. The CDR3 is 15 residues long. The CDR3 nucleotides are TGTGCCAGCAGCTCTGGGGACAGGGGATCCCCCGAGCAGTACTTC. It specifies CASSSGDRGSPEQYF.

The CDR3: CASSPLGQGHYSPLHF. CDR3 nucleotides: TGTGCCAGCAGCCCCCTAGGACAGGGACATTATTCACCCCTCCACTTT. This chain uses TRBV7-9 with TRBJ1-6; 8 nucleotides match TRBD1. CDR1 SEHNR and CDR2 FQNEAQ come from the germline V gene (reference sequence). The CDR3 runs 16 residues. V was clipped by 5 bases and J by 8 bases; unmatched bases: 11.

The chain employs TRBV4-3 and TRBJ2-1; the D gene could be TRBD1 or TRBD2 (5 bases each). The germline V gene has CDR1 LGHNA and CDR2 YSLEER. The ends were cut back, 4 bases at V and 0 bases at J, with 10 bases in the middle. The CDR3 consists of 15 residues. The CDR3 bases are TGCGCCAGCAGCCCCGGGGCAAGCTCCTACAATGAGCAGTTCTTC. It translates to CASSPGASSYNEQFF.

The rearrangement joins TRBV6-6 to TRBJ1-6, with D unresolved. The germline CDR1 and CDR2 sequences are MNHNY and SVGAGI (reference sequence). CDR3 length equals 13 residues. V was trimmed by 6 bases and J by 4 bases, leaving 7 bases between them. CDR3 residues: CASRDGYNSPLHF. CDR3 nucleotide sequence: TGTGCCAGCAGAGACGGTTATAATTCACCCCTCCACTTT.

This clone was found once. This chain uses TRBV5-6 with TRBJ1-3; D uncertain. V lost 0 bases and J lost 0, with 13 bases in between. From germline, CDR1 is SGHDT and CDR2 YYEEEE. The CDR3 length is 17 residues. For the CDR3, the DNA is TGTGCCAGCAGCTTGGGGGCCGGAACTCTCTCTGGAAACACCATATATTTT. Translated, it gives CASSLGAGTLSGNTIYF.